This is a list of T cell receptor beta chains from one sample in a study of blood T cell repertoires in COVID-19. This table comes from immunoSEQ multiplex PCR, and its TCRdb copy is limited to in-frame clones, with some not included. The sample lists fewer than 350,000 clones; about 89% were seen once. Sequencing used PBMCs or T cells enriched from blood (not recorded which). These receptor sequences come from a man aged 55-75 years who had recovered from COVID-19. Both conserved end residues are part of each CDR3. The D gene is left open where the match is weak. Clone size, where shown, is once, few, many, or a class for clones that have expanded.

CDR3 DNA,CDR3 protein,D gene,J gene,V gene,clone size
TGTGCCAGCAGTTTATTGGGGGAGGGCACTGAAGCTTTCTTT,CASSLLGEGTEAFF,-,TRBJ1-1,TRBV27,-
TGTGCCAGCTCACCACCGGCGGGACGCTACTACAATGAGCAGTTCTTC,CASSPPAGRYYNEQFF,-,TRBJ2-1,TRBV18,-
TGTGCCAGCAGCTCCACGTCTTCCATAGTATCATATGCAGATACGCAGTATTTT,CASSSTSSIVSYADTQYF,-,TRBJ2-3,TRBV7-9,-
TGCAGCGTCGCACAGGGCCCATATGGCTACACCTTC,CSVAQGPYGYTF,-,TRBJ1-2,TRBV29-1,-
TGCGCCAGCAGCGAGAGGAAACTGGCAGATACGCAGTATTTT,CASSERKLADTQYF,-,TRBJ2-3,TRBV4-1,-
TGTGCCAGCAGGGGACAGGGAAACAATCAGCCCCAGCATTTT,CASRGQGNNQPQHF,TRBD1,TRBJ1-5,TRBV28,-
TGTGCCAGCAGTAAAAGGACTAGCGGGAGAGGAGATACGCAGTATTTT,CASSKRTSGRGDTQYF,TRBD2,TRBJ2-3,TRBV5-4,-
TGTGCCAGCAGTACGTCCGGGACTACCAATGAGCAGTTCTTC,CASSTSGTTNEQFF,TRBD2,TRBJ2-1,TRBV28,-
TGTGCCAGCAGCCAAGAGCTAGCGGGAGGTCAAGGGAATGAGCAGTTCTTC,CASSQELAGGQGNEQFF,TRBD2,TRBJ2-1,TRBV3-1/TRBV3-2,-
TGCGCCAGCAGGAACGGGGAGAGCTCCTATAATTCACCCCTCCACTTT,CASRNGESSYNSPLHF,-,TRBJ1-6,TRBV5-1,-
TGTGCCAGCTCACCCCTCCCCGCGGGAGGGGATCAGCCCCAGCATTTT,CASSPLPAGGDQPQHF,-,TRBJ1-5,TRBV18,-
TGTGCCAGCAGTTACTCGCAGGGCTCCGGGACCCAGTACTTC,CASSYSQGSGTQYF,-,TRBJ2-5,TRBV6-6,once
TGTGCCAGCAGCCAAGATCTGCGCTCCTACGAGCAGTACTTC,CASSQDLRSYEQYF,-,TRBJ2-7,TRBV4-2,-
TGTGCCAGCAGCTTATTGGTAACTAGCGGGAGGGCTGAGCAGTTCTTC,CASSLLVTSGRAEQFF,TRBD2,TRBJ2-1,TRBV11-2,-
TGTGCCAGCTCATCGTCCCGAAGGGGGAGAGAGTTTGATACGCAGTATTTT,CASSSSRRGREFDTQYF,-,TRBJ2-3,TRBV18,-
TGTGCCAGCAGTTTACCCCGACACGTTGTTGGAAACACCATATATTTT,CASSLPRHVVGNTIYF,-,TRBJ1-3,TRBV28,-
TGCGCCAGCAGCGAAAAGACTTCCTACGAGCAATACTTC,CASSEKTSYEQYF,-,TRBJ2-7,TRBV5-1,-
TGTGCCAGCAGCGCTAGCGTTCCTAGCACAGATACGCAGTATTTT,CASSASVPSTDTQYF,-,TRBJ2-3,TRBV11-1,-
TGTGCCAGCAGCTTAGGTTCCGGGACTACCTACGAGCAGTACTTC,CASSLGSGTTYEQYF,TRBD2,TRBJ2-7,TRBV11-3,-
TGTGCCAGCAGCCGATATGGGACATCTGGCTACACCTTC,CASSRYGTSGYTF,-,TRBJ1-2,TRBV12-3/TRBV12-4,-
TGTGCCAGCAGTCGCTCCCCGAGACAGGGTAGCAATCAGCCCCAGCATTTT,CASSRSPRQGSNQPQHF,TRBD1,TRBJ1-5,TRBV27,few
TGTGCCAGCAGTTCGGATCGTCGGGGGTACACAGATACGCAGTATTTT,CASSSDRRGYTDTQYF,-,TRBJ2-3,TRBV27,once
TGTGCCAGCAGCGGCGGACAGGGCTACGAGCAGTACTTC,CASSGGQGYEQYF,TRBD1,TRBJ2-7,TRBV7-3,-
TGTGCCAGCAGCCAGGGACAGGGGGATGGCACCGGGGAGCTGTTTTTT,CASSQGQGDGTGELFF,TRBD1,TRBJ2-2,TRBV4-2,-
TGTGCCAGCAGCCCTAGGGCACAGGGCGATCCCCCAGATACGCAGTATTTT,CASSPRAQGDPPDTQYF,-,TRBJ2-3,TRBV7-3,-
TGTGCCAGCAGCTTACCAGGGGCGGTTGGCTACACCTTC,CASSLPGAVGYTF,-,TRBJ1-2,TRBV7-9,-
TGTGCCAGCAGCCTTAGCGGCCCCGGGGAGCTGTTTTTT,CASSLSGPGELFF,-,TRBJ2-2,TRBV9,-
TGTGCCAGCAGCTTAGCAGCGAACGGAGATACGCAGTATTTT,CASSLAANGDTQYF,-,TRBJ2-3,TRBV7-9,-
TGCGCCAGCAGCTTGCAGGATCCCGAAGAGACCCAGTACTTC,CASSLQDPEETQYF,-,TRBJ2-5,TRBV5-1,-
TGTGCCAGCAGCTTAGATATATGGAGTTCACCCCTCCACTTT,CASSLDIWSSPLHF,-,TRBJ1-6,TRBV7-8,-
TGTGCCAGCAGAACCGGGAACTACGAGCAGTACTTC,CASRTGNYEQYF,-,TRBJ2-7,TRBV7-2,-
TGTGCCAGCAGCTTCACAGGGGTAGGCTACACCTTC,CASSFTGVGYTF,TRBD1,TRBJ1-2,TRBV5-8,-
TGCGCCAGCAGCCTCATGGGAGGGTTCTCCTACAATGAGCAGTTCTTC,CASSLMGGFSYNEQFF,TRBD2,TRBJ2-1,TRBV5-1,-
TGTGCCAGCAGCTTAGGGCAGGGGGCAACAGGCTACACCTTC,CASSLGQGATGYTF,TRBD1,TRBJ1-2,TRBV7-2,-
TGCGCCAGCAGCTTACCGACAGGTGGGGCGAACACTGAAGCTTTCTTT,CASSLPTGGANTEAFF,-,TRBJ1-1,TRBV5-1,-
TGTGCCAGCGGCCATCGAGGGAACACTGAAGCTTTCTTT,CASGHRGNTEAFF,-,TRBJ1-1,TRBV3-1/TRBV3-2,-
TGTGCCAGCAGTTACACCTTAGCGGATACGCAGTATTTT,CASSYTLADTQYF,-,TRBJ2-3,TRBV6-5,-
TGCAGTGCTAGTCAGCGAAGGGGCAGGGCGAGGTACGAGCAGTACTTC,CSASQRRGRARYEQYF,-,TRBJ2-7,TRBV20-1,-
TGCGCCAGCAGTGAGCCAAGACAGAATATGAACACTGAAGCTTTCTTT,CASSEPRQNMNTEAFF,-,TRBJ1-1,TRBV10-1,once
TGCGCCAGCAGCCAATCCCCGACAGGGGGCTCGGATACGCAGTATTTT,CASSQSPTGGSDTQYF,TRBD1,TRBJ2-3,TRBV4-1,-
TGTGCCAGCAGCCCGCCTCGAGGCACTGAAGCTTTCTTT,CASSPPRGTEAFF,-,TRBJ1-1,TRBV14,-
TGCGCCAGCAGCTTGTTCTGGACAGGGGAAAACGAGCAGTACTTC,CASSLFWTGENEQYF,TRBD1,TRBJ2-7,TRBV5-1,-
TGCGCCAGCAGCTTGGACGGAGGCACTGAAGCTTTCTTT,CASSLDGGTEAFF,-,TRBJ1-1,TRBV5-1,-
TGTGCCAGCACTATGATGGGACTAGCGGGAGAATTGGGGTACGAGCAGTACTTC,CASTMMGLAGELGYEQYF,TRBD2,TRBJ2-7,TRBV28,-
TGTGCCAGCAGCCGGCCGGGCTATGGCTACACCTTC,CASSRPGYGYTF,-,TRBJ1-2,TRBV7-2,-